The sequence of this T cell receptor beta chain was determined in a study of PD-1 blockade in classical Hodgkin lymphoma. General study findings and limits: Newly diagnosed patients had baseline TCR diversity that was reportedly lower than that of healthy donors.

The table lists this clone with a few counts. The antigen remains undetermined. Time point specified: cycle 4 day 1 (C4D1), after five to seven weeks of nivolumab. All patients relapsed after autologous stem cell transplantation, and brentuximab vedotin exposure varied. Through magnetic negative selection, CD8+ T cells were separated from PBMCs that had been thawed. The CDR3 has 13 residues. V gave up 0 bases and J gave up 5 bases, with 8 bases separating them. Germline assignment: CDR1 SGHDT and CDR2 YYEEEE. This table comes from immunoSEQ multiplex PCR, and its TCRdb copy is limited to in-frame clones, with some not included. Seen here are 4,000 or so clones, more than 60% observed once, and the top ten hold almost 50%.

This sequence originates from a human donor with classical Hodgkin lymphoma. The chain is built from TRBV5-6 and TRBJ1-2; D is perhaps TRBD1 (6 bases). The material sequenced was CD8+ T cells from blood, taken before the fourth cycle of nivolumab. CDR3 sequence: CASSLEGQYGYTF. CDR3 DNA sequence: TGTGCCAGCAGCTTGGAAGGACAGTATGGCTACACCTTC.